One sample yielded the 14 T cell receptor beta chains listed below, sequenced in a study of human T cells and chemical hapten exposure. A single record per CDR3 protein comes from TCRdb applying MiXCR to the RACE reads. The table records some 250,000 distinct CDR3 sequences, approximately 7.5% of them present only once. Time point here: pre-sensitization, week 0. Described treatment: therapeutic diphenylcyclopropenone sensitization with weekly scalp DPC. The starting material was whole blood, obtained in connection with sensitization to the hapten diphenylcyclopropenone (DPC). The receptors originated from a young man with alopecia areata. Some clones in this sample may be carry-over from other donors' samples.

This clonotype occurred many times. Sequence at one end of the junction differs from germline and may be a read error. The chain employs TRBV28 and TRBJ1-5; 9 nucleotides align to TRBD1. The CDR3 has 18 residues. Germline V lookup: CDR1 MDHEN, CDR2 SYDVKM. CDR3: CASSFIGQGPDSNQPQHF. The CDR3 DNA follows: TGTGCCAGCAGTTTCATTGGACAGGGGCCCGATAGCAATCAGCCCCAGCATTTC.

This clonotype showed up many times. The chain employs TRBV4-3 and TRBJ1-2; 10 bases align to TRBD1. The CDR3 contains 14 residues. Trimming removed 4 bases from V and 4 bases from J; junction bases left unmatched: 3. Germline CDR1 reads LGHNA; CDR2 reads YSLEER. CDR3 sequence reads: CASSPGTGAYGYTF. Written as DNA, the CDR3 is TGCGCCAGCAGCCCAGGGACAGGGGCCTATGGCTACACCTTC.

The sample holds a few counts of this clonotype. The chain recombines TRBV10-3 with TRBJ1-1; the D is unclear. The germline V gene has CDR1 ENHRY and CDR2 SYGVKD. With 7 bases removed from V and 1 base from J, the gap between germline ends came to 10 bases. The CDR3 is made up of 13 amino acids. The CDR3 sequence is CAIKRHPNTEAFF. CDR3 nucleotides: TGTGCCATCAAAAGACACCCGAACACTGAAGCTTTCTTT.

This clonotype was seen repeatedly, ten times or more. The chain combines TRBV7-6 with TRBJ1-6, with 8 bases lining up with TRBD1. J was trimmed by 7 bases and V by 4 bases; bases with no gene match: 12. The CDR3 contains 17 residues. CDR1 is SGHVS and CDR2 is FNYEAQ in the germline V gene. The DNA for the CDR3 is TGTGCCAGCAGCTCCCAGCTCAACGCAGGGGGCAATTCACCCCTCCACTTT. Translated, it gives CASSSQLNAGGNSPLHF.

The genes are TRBV29-1 and TRBJ2-1; TRBD1 matches 9 bases. V gave up 4 bases and J gave up 7 bases; unmatched junction bases: 5. CDR1 and CDR2 (germline): SQVTM, ANQGSEA. The length of the CDR3 is 13 residues. CDR3 in amino acids: CSVVVTGGNEQFF. CDR3 DNA sequence: TGCAGCGTTGTTGTGACAGGGGGAAATGAGCAGTTCTTC.

This clonotype occurred a few times. The chain is built from TRBV11-2 and TRBJ2-2, with 7 nucleotides matching TRBD1. With 2 bases clipped from V and 7 bases from J, the junction kept 7 bases outside the gene matches. CDR1 is SGHAT, CDR2 FQNNGV, per germline. This CDR3 has 15 amino acids. The CDR3: CASSLSPTGRGELFF. As DNA, the CDR3 is TGTGCCAGCAGCTTATCGCCGACAGGGCGCGGGGAGCTGTTTTTT.

This clonotype has a count of ten or more. The CDR3 loop reads CASSQGERYSNQPQHF. CDR3 nucleotide sequence: TGTGCCAGCAGCCAGGGGGAGAGATATAGCAATCAGCCCCAGCATTTT. The chain joins TRBV3-1 to TRBJ1-5, with a tentative D call TRBD1 (5 bases). The CDR3 length is 16 residues. The germline V gene encodes CDR1 LGHDT and CDR2 YNNKEL (reference sequence). Trimming removed 3 bases from V and 0 bases from J, with 12 bases in between.

This clonotype was seen at least ten times. The chain couples TRBV4-3 to TRBJ1-2, with D maybe TRBD1 (6 bases). V was trimmed by 0 bases and J by 2 bases, leaving 10 bases between them. Germline assignment: CDR1 LGHNA and CDR2 YSLEER. CDR3 size: 15 residues. The CDR3 nucleotides read TGCGCCAGCAGCCAAGAACCCCAGGGGAACTATGGCTACACCTTC. This codes for CASSQEPQGNYGYTF.

This clonotype was detected only a few times. V and J are TRBV7-2 and TRBJ1-1; maybe TRBD1 (5 bases). CDR1 and CDR2 from the germline V gene are SGHTA and FQGNSA. The CDR3 consists of 12 residues. V was shortened by 8 bases and J by 1 base, with 8 bases between the two germline ends. This CDR3 reads CASGHRNTEAFF. The CDR3 region has the DNA TGTGCCAGCGGACATAGGAACACTGAAGCTTTCTTT.

CDR3: CASNPGDRGYYEQYF. For the CDR3, the DNA is TGTGCCAGTAATCCAGGGGACAGGGGCTACTACGAGCAGTACTTC. This sequence joins TRBV12-3 or TRBV12-4 and TRBJ2-7; 10 bases agree with TRBD1. V was pared by 9 bases and J by 3 bases, with 11 bases of the junction left unmatched. The CDR3 extends over 15 amino acids.

Ten or more counts support this clonotype. V gene TRBV6-5 combines with J gene TRBJ2-1, with 7 bases lining up with TRBD1. V lost 4 bases, J lost 8 bases, and 14 bases stayed unmatched. Germline assignment: CDR1 MNHEY and CDR2 SVGAGI. The CDR3 spans 16 residues. Here the CDR3 reads CASSLDAGTAVDEQFF. For the CDR3, the DNA is TGTGCCAGCAGTTTAGACGCCGGGACAGCGGTAGATGAGCAGTTCTTC.

A few counts support this clonotype. The CDR3 coding sequence is TGTGCCACCAGCGGAAGACAGGGGATGGGCAATGAGCAGTTCTTC. Its protein product is CATSGRQGMGNEQFF. This chain links TRBV15 with TRBJ2-1; TRBD1 matches 8 bases. There are 15 residues in the CDR3. V was pared by 5 bases and J by 6 bases, with 9 bases of the junction left unmatched. Germline V lookup: CDR1 LNHNV, CDR2 YYDKDF (reference sequence).

The rearrangement uses TRBV5-1 and TRBJ2-2; D perhaps matches TRBD1 (5 bases). This CDR3 has 14 residues. Trimming pared 4 bases from V and 1 base from J, leaving 8 bases between. The germline gives CDR1 SGHRS, CDR2 YFSETQ. The CDR3 DNA reads TGCGCCAGCAGCGGTACAGGGAACACCGGGGAGCTGTTTTTT. The encoded protein is CASSGTGNTGELFF.

This clonotype was seen at least ten times. The gene calls are TRBV20-1 and TRBJ2-5; possible D gene TRBD1, 5 bases. CDR1 DFQATT and CDR2 SNEGSKA come from the germline V gene (reference sequence). Deletions cut 0 bases from V and 0 bases from J, with 8 bases between. CDR3 length: 14 residues. The CDR3 region has the DNA TGCAGTGCTAGAGAGAGACAGTACCAAGAGACCCAGTACTTC. Residues: CSARERQYQETQYF.